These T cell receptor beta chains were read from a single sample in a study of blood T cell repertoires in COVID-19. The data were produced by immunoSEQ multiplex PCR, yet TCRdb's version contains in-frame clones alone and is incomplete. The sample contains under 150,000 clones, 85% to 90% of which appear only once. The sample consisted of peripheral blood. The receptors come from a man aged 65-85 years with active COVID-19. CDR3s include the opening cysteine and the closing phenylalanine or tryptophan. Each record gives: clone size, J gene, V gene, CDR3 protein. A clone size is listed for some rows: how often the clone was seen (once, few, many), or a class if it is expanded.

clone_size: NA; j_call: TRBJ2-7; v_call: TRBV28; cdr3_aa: CASSSLTGKSEQYF
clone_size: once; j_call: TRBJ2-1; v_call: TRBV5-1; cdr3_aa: CASSLTGYNEQFF
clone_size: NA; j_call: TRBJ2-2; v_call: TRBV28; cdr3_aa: CASSPQTNTGELFF
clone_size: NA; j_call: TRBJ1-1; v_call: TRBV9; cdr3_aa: CASGKIGGQGVPEAFF
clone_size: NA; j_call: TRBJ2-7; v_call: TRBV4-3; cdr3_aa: CASSQELLTYEQYF
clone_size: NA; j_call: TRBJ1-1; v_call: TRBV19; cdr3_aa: CASSVKGDTEAFF
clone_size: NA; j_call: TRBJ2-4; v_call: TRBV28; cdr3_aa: CASRFRDLGIQYF
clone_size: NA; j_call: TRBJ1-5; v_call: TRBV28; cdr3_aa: CASSTDREGDSQPQHF
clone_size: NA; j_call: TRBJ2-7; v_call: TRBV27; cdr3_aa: CASSPRLGQGYEQYF
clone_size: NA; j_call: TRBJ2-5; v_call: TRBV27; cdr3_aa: CASSQLWSRETQYF
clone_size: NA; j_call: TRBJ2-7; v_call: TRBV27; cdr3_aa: CASTRTGTSSEQYF
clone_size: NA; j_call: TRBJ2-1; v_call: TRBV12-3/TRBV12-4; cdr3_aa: CASSGTGWQQFF
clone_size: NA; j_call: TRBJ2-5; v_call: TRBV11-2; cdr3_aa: CASSLAFETQYF
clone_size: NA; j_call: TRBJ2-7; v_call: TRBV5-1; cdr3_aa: CASSSGTGVNEQYF
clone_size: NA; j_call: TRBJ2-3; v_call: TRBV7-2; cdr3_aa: CASSLVGGQGGVTQYF
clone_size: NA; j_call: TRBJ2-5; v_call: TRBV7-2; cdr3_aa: CASRGLAGGQETQYF
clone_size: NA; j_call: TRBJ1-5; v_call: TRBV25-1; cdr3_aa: CASSSGDNQPQHF
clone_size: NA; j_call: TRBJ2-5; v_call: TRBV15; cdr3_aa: CATSSGLGLVTQYF
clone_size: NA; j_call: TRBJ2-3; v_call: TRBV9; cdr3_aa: CASRDGQSSTDTQYF
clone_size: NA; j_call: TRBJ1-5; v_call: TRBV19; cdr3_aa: CASSPGQGNNQPQHF
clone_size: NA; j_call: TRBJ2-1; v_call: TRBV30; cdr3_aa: CAWSRLAGEGEQFF
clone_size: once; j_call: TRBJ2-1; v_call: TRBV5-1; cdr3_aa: CASSLVGQTENEQFF
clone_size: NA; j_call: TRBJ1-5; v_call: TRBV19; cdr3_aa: CASSLYQPQHF
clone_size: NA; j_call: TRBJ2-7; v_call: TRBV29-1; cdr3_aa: CSVEDGLGTGGSYEQYF
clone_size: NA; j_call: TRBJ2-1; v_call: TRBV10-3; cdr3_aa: CAISAAGGGGEQFF
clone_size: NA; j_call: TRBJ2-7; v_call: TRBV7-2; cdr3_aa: CASSLEIRGIEQYF
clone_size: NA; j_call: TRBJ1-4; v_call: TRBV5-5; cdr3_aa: CASSLGGLEEKLFF
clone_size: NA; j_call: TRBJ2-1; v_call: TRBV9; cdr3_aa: CASSAPDRGLGEQFF
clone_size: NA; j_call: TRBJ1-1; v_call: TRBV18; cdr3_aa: CASSPLDLNTEAFF
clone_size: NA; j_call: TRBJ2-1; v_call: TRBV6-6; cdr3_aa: CASSYASGRKDEQFF
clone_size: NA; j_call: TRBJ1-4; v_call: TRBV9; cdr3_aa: CASSPDRTGKLFF
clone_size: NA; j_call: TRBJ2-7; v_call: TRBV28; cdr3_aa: CASTTGTSGRGEQYF
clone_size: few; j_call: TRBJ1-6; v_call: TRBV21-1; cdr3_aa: CASSKVDRNSPLHF